The sequence of this TCR beta chain was determined in a study of blood T cells in healthy people across ages. Isolation recovered at least 6 million PBMCs from every sample. With 1 base removed from V and 2 bases from J, the gap between germline ends came to 17 bases. CDR3 length: 17 residues. CDR1 and CDR2 from the germline V gene are KGHSH and LQKENI. In the case of this clonotype: Its specificity is unknown.

Alongside a J-beta primer mix, a sample-barcoded 5' primer served in a second PCR lasting roughly 6 to 11 cycles. TCRdb itself ran the 5' RACE reads through MiXCR, one entry per CDR3 protein. The data contain 1.2 million to 1.5 million distinct CDR3 sequences, roughly 60% of them singletons. Findings and limits, study-wide: Donors of long life had a larger count of naive CD4+ cells and greater diversity than aged donors. In the absence of known donor CMV status, changes in expanded clonotypes were possibly confounded.

The sample was blood. The sequence was collected from a man in his late teens or twenties in good health. The rearrangement links TRBV18 to TRBJ1-2, with no clear D. The CDR3 here is CASSPRTAEDSNYGYTF. CDR3 nucleotide sequence: TGTGCCAGCTCACCACGCACCGCCGAGGATTCAAACTATGGCTACACCTTC.